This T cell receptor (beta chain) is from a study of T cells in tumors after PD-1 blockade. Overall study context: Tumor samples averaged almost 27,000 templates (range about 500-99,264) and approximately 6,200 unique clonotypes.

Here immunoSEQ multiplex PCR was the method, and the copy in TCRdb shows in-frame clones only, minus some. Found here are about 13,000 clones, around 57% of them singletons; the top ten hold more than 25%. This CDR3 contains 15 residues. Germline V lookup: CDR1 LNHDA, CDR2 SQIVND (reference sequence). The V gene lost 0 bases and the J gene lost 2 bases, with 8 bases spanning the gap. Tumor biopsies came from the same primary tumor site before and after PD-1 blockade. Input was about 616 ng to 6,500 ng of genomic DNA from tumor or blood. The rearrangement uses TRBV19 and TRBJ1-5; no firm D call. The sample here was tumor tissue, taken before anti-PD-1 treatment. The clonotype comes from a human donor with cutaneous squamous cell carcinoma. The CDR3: CASSIEAGRNQPQHF. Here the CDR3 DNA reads TGTGCCAGTAGTATAGAAGCAGGCCGCAATCAGCCCCAGCATTTT.